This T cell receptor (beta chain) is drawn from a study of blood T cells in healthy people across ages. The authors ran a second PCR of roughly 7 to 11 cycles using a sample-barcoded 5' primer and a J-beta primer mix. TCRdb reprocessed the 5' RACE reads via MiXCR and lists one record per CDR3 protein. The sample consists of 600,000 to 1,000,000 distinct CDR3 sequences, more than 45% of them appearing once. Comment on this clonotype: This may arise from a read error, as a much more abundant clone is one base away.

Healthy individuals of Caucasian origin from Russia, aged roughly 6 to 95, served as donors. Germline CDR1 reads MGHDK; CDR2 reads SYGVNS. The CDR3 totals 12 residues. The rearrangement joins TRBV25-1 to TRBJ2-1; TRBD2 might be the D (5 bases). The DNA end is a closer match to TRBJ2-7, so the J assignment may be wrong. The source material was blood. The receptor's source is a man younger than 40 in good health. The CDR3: CASRERGYEQYF. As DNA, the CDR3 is TGTGCCAGCAGGGAACGGGGCTACGAGCAGTACTTC.